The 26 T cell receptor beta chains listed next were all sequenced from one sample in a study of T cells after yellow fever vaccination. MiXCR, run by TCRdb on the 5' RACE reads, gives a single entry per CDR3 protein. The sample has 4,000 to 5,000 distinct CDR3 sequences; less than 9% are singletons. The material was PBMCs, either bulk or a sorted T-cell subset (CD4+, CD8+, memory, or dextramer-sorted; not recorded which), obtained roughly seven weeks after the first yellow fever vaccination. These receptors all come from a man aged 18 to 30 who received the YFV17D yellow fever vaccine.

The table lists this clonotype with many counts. CDR3 bases: TGCAGTGCTAGAAAAGACAGGGTCGGTTCGAGGGCTAATGAAAAACTGTTTTTT. This translates into CSARKDRVGSRANEKLFF. V is TRBV20-1 and J is TRBJ1-4; TRBD1 aligns across 7 bases. Trimming took 2 bases from V and 3 from J; bases not matched to a gene: 15. Looked up from germline, CDR1 is DFQATT and CDR2 is SNEGSKA (reference sequence). There are 18 residues in the CDR3.

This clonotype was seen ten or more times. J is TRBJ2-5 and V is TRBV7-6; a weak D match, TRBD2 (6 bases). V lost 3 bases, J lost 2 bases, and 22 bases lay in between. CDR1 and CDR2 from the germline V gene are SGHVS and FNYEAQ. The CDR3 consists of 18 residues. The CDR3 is CASSFGATIGGLQETQYF. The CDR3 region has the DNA TGTGCCAGCAGCTTTGGGGCGACAATAGGAGGGTTACAAGAGACCCAGTACTTC.

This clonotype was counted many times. The CDR3 sequence is CASSLRWRNTQYF. In nucleotides, the CDR3 is TGTGCCAGCAGTTTACGGTGGCGAAATACGCAGTATTTT. J is TRBJ2-3 and V is TRBV28; D is ambiguous. CDR3 size: 13 residues. The ends were cut back, 2 bases at V and 7 bases at J, with 10 bases in the middle. CDR1 MDHEN and CDR2 SYDVKM come from the germline V gene.

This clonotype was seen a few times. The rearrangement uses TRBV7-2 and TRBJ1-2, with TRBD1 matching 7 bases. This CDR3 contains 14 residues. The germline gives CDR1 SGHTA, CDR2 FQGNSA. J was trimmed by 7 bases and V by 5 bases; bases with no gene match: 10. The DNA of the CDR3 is TGTGCCAGCAGCCGGGACAGTAATCAGGTTGGCTACACCTTC. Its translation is CASSRDSNQVGYTF. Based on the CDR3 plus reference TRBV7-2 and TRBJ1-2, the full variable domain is GAGVSQSPSNKVTEKGKDVELRCDPISGHTALYWYRQSLGQGLEFLIYFQGNSAPDKSGLPSDRFSAERTGGSVSTLTIQRTQQEDSAVYLCASSRDSNQVGYTFGSGTRLTVV.

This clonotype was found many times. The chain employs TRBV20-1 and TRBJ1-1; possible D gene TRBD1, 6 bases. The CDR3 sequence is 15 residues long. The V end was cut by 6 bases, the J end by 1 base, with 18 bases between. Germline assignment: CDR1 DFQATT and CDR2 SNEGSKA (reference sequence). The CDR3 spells CSALGHGRRNTEAFF. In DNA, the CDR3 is TGCAGTGCCCTGGGACATGGGCGTCGGAACACTGAAGCTTTCTTT.

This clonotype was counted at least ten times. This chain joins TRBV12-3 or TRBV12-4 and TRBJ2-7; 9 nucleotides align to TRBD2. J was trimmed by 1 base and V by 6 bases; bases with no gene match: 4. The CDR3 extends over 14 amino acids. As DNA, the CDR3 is TGTGCCAGCAGGAGCGGGGGGCCTTCCTACGAGCAGTACTTC. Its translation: CASRSGGPSYEQYF.

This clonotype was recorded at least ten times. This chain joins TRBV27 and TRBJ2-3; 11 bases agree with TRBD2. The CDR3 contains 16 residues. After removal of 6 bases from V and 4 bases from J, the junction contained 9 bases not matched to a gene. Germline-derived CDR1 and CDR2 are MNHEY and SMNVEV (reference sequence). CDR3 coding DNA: TGTGCCAGCAGCCGGAGTAGCGGGGGGGTTTCAGATACGCAGTATTTT. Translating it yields CASSRSSGGVSDTQYF.

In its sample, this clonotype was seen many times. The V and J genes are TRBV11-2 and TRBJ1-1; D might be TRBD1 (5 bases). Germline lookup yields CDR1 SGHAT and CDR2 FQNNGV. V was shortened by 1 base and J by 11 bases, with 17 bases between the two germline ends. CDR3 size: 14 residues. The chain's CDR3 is CASSLVGDDQNAFF. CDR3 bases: TGTGCCAGCAGCTTAGTGGGGGATGATCAGAATGCTTTCTTT. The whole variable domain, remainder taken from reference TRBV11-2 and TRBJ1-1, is EAGVAQSPRYKIIEKRQSVAFWCNPISGHATLYWYQQILGQGPKLLIQFQNNGVVDDSQLPKDRFSAERLKGVDSTLKIQPAKLEDSAVYLCASSLVGDDQNAFFGQGTRLTVV.

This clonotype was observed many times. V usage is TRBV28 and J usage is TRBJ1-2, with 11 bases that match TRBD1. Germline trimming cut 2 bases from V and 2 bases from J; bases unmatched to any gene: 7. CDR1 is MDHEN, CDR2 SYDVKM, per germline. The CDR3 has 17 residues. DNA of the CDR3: TGTGCCAGCAGTTTAAGGGGGACAGGGGGACACAACTATGGCTACACCTTC. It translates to CASSLRGTGGHNYGYTF.

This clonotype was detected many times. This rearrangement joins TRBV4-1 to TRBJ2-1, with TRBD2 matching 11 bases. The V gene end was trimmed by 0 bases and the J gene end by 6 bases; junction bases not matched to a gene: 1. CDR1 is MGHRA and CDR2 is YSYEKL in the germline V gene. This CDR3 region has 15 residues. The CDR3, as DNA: TGCGCCAGCAGCCAAGAACTAGCGGGGGCCAATGAGCAGTTCTTC. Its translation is CASSQELAGANEQFF.

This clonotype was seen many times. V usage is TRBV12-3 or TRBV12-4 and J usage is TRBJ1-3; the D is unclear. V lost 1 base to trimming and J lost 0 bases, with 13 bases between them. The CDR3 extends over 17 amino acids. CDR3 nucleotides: TGTGCCAGCAGTTTAGGGGGTCACCTGTTCTCTGGAAACACCATATATTTT. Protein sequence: CASSLGGHLFSGNTIYF.

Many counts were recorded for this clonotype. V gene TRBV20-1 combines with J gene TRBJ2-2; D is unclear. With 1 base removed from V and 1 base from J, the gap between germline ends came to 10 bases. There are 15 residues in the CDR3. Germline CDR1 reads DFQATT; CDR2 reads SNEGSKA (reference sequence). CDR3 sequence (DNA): TGCAGTGCTAGAGCCCCAGACAAGAACACCGGGGAGCTGTTTTTT. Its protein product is CSARAPDKNTGELFF.

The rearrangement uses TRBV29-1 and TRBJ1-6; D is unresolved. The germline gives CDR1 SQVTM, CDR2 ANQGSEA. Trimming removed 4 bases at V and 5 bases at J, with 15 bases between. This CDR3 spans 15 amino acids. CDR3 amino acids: CSVVRHGVHNSPLHF. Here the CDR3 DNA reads TGCAGCGTTGTAAGGCACGGCGTCCATAATTCACCCCTCCACTTT. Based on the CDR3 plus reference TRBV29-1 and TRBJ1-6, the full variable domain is SAVISQKPSRDICQRGTSLTIQCQVDSQVTMMFWYRQQPGQSLTLIATANQGSEATYESGFVIDKFPISRPNLTFSTLTVSNMSPEDSSIYLCSVVRHGVHNSPLHFGNGTRLTVT.

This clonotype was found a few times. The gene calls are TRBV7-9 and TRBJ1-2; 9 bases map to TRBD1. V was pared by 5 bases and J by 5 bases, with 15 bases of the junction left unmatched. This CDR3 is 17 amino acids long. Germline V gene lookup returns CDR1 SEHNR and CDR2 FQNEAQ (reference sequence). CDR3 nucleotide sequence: TGTGCCAGCAGCCCCCCCCAAGGGGACAGGGCTTCTTATGGCTACACCTTC. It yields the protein CASSPPQGDRASYGYTF.

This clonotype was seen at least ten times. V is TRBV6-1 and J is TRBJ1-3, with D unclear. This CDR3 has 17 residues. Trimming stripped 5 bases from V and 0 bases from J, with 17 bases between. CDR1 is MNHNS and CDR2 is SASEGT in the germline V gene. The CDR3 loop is CASSQTSGRPSGNTIYF. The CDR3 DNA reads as TGTGCCAGCAGTCAGACTTCCGGCAGGCCCTCTGGAAACACCATATATTTT.

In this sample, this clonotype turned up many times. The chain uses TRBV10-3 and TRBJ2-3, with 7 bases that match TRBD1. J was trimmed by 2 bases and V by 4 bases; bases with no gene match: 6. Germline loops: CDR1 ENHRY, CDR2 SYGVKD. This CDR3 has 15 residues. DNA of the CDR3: TGTGCCATCAGTGTAGGGACAGCTTACACAGATACGCAGTATTTT. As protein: CAISVGTAYTDTQYF.

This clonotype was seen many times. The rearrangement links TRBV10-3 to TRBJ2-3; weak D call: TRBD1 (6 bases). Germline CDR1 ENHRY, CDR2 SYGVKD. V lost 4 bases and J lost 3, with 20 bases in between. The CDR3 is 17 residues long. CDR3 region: CAISARGYAVQTDTQYF. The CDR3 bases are TGTGCCATCAGTGCAAGGGGGTATGCCGTTCAAACAGATACGCAGTATTTT.

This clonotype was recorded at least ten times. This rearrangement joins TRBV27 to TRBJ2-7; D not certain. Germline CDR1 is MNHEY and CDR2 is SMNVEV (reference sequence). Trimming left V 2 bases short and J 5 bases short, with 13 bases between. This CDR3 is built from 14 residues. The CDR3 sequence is CASSLRVGSHEQYF. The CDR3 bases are TGTGCCAGCAGTTTACGGGTGGGGTCCCACGAGCAGTACTTC.

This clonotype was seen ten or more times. Here the CDR3 reads CSVTTGISYEQYF. The CDR3 bases are TGCAGCGTCACAACAGGGATCAGCTACGAGCAGTACTTC. The chain is built from TRBV29-1 and TRBJ2-7; a possible D gene is TRBD1 (6 bases). The CDR3 length is 13 residues. CDR1 and CDR2 from the germline V gene are SQVTM and ANQGSEA. Trimming shortened V by 6 bases and J by 3 bases, and 15 bases separated the two germline ends.

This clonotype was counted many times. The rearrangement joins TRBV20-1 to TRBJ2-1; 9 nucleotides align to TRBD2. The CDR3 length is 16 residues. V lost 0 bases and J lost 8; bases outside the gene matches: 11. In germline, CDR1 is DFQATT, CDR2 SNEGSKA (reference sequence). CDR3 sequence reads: CSARDIGGGGVYEQFF. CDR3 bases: TGCAGTGCTAGAGATATAGGGGGCGGGGGGGTCTATGAGCAGTTCTTC.

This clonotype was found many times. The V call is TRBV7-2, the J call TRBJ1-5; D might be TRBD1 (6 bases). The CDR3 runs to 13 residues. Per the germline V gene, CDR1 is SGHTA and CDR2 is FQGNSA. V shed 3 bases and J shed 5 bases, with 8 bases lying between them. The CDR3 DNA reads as TGTGCCAGCAGCTTCAGGGGAGATCAGCCCCAGCATTTT. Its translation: CASSFRGDQPQHF.

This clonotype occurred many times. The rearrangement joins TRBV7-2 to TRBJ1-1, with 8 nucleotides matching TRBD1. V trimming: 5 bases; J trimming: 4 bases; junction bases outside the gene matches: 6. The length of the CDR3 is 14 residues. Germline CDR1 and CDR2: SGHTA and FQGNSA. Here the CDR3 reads CASSPRTGSTEAFF. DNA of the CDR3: TGTGCCAGCAGCCCTCGGACAGGGAGCACTGAAGCTTTCTTT.

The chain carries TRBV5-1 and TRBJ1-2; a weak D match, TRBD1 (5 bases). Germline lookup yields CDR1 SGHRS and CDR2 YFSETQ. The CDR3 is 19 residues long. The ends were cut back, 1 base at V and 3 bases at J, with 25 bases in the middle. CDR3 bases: TGCGCCAGCAGCTTGTATTTGGACACCGGTTTGTGGAGGGACTATGGCTACACCTTC. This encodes CASSLYLDTGLWRDYGYTF.

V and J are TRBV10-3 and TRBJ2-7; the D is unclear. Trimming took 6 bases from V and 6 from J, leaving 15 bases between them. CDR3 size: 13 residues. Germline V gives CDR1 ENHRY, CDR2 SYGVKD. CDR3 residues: CAISFWTLCEQYF. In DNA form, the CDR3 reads TGTGCCATCAGCTTCTGGACCCTCTGCGAGCAGTACTTC.

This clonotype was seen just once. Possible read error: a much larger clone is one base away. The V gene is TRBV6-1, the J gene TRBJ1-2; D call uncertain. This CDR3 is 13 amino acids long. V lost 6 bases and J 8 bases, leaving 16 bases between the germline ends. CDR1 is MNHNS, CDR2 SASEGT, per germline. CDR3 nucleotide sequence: TGTGCCAGCAGCCTGGGAATTCTCCCAGGCTACACCTTC. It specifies CASSLGILPGYTF.

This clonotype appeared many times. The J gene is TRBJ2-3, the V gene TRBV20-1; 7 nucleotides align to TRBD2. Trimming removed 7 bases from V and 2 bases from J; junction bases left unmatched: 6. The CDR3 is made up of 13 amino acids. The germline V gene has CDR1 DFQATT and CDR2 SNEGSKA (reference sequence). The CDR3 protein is CSGGGSHTDTQYF. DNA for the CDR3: TGCAGTGGGGGGGGTTCTCACACAGATACGCAGTATTTT.